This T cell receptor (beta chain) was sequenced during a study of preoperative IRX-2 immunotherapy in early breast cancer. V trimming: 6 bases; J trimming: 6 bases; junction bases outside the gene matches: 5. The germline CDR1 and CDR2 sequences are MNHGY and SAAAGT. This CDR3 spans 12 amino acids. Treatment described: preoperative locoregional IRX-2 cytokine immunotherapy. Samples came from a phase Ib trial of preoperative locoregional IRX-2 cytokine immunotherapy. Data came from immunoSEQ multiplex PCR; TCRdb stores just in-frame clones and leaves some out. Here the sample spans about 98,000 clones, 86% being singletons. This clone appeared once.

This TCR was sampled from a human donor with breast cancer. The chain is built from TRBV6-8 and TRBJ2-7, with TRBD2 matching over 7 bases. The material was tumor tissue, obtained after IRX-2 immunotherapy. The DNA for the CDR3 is TGTGCCAGCAGGACCCCGGGAGGCGAGCAGTACTTC. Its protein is CASRTPGGEQYF.